The clone carrying this T cell receptor (beta chain) was recorded once. The data are from a study of blood T cell repertoires in COVID-19. In the original processing: Estimation of nucleated cell counts was performed using reference gene primer amplification. The method was immunoSEQ multiplex PCR; TCRdb's version includes in-frame clones alone and lacks a portion of them. Clone size and the V and J calls come from that table; the DNA yielded D and trimming. The sample lists 100,000 to 140,000 clones; approximately 84% were seen once. V dropped 2 bases and J dropped 4; count of bases not matched to a gene: 5. Germline CDR1 and CDR2: SGHNT and YYREEE (reference sequence). The CDR3 length is 15 residues.

Sequences were obtained from peripheral blood. The receptor comes from a human donor in a cohort sampled during active COVID-19. The chain has TRBV5-4 and TRBJ2-7, with 11 positions matching TRBD1. CDR3 loop: CASSLTGQGVYEQYV. CDR3 DNA sequence: TGTGCCAGCAGCTTAACGGGACAGGGGGTTTACGAGCAGTACGTC.